The subject of this entry is one TCR beta chain. This entry belongs to a study of blood T cell repertoires in COVID-19. CDR3 length: 15 residues. V was shortened by 2 bases and J by 1 base, with 8 bases between the two germline ends. Germline V gives CDR1 ENHRY, CDR2 SYGVKD. Data came from immunoSEQ multiplex PCR; TCRdb stores just in-frame clones and leaves some out. Here the sample spans about 400,000 clones, approximately 88% being singletons. This TCR was sampled from a woman aged 40 to 50 with acute COVID-19. V and J are TRBV10-3 and TRBJ2-2; tentative D call: TRBD1 (5 bases). The sample comprised PBMCs or T cells enriched from blood (not recorded which). CDR3 DNA: TGTGCCATCAGTGAGGGGGCACGGAACACCGGGGAGCTGTTTTTT. It translates to CAISEGARNTGELFF.